The T cell receptor (beta chain) under discussion was sequenced for a study of kidney transplant recipient with SARS-CoV-2 infection. Each CDR3 protein is one row after TCRdb ran MiXCR on the reads. The data hold 200,000 to 250,000 distinct CDR3 sequences, with more than 25% observed a single time. This clonotype was found many times. CDR1 and CDR2 from the germline V gene are SGHNT and YYREEE (reference sequence). Trimming removed 0 bases at V and 4 bases at J, with 10 bases between. CDR3 length equals 15 residues. Source: a blood sample, taken at baseline and around day 110 from a kidney transplant recipient. V is TRBV5-4 and J is TRBJ2-2; unclear D gene. This TCR came from a young adult male patient who had COVID-19 and was a kidney transplant recipient. The T cells may come from the graft donor. Written as DNA, the CDR3 is TGTGCCAGCAGCTTGGGGCTAGATATCACCGGGGAGCTGTTTTTT. It codes for CASSLGLDITGELFF.